The entry that follows covers one T cell receptor beta chain sequence. This CDR3 comprises 12 residues. Losses at the gene ends were 6 bases for V and 6 bases for J; bases not matched to a gene: 4. CDR1 SGHDT and CDR2 YYEEEE come from the germline V gene. These data are taken from a study of cytomegalovirus exposure and HLA in healthy donors. 60 Vbeta and 13 Jbeta primers were used in PCR. Using immunoSEQ multiplex PCR, the repertoire was profiled, and TCRdb retains in-frame clones only, with some absent. The sample shows about 200,000 clones, around 80% of them seen only once. Input material: PBMCs. This TCR derives from a woman in her 30s in good health and CMV-seropositive. The J gene is TRBJ1-2, the V gene TRBV5-6, with 8 bases aligning to TRBD1. CDR3 protein: CASNQGAHGYTF. The CDR3 DNA reads TGTGCCAGCAACCAGGGGGCGCATGGCTACACCTTC.